This TCR beta chain was sequenced during a study of CD8 T cells in ankylosing spondylitis. The junction had 10 bases not matched to a gene; V was cut back by 7 bases and J by 6 bases. CDR3 length: 14 amino acids. Germline V gene lookup returns CDR1 SNHLY and CDR2 FYNNEI. Study-level points and caveats: Enrichment of disease-linked clones was reportedly significant in matched ankylosing spondylitis synovial fluid. Clones linked to disease, bearing a CD8+ phenotype, were relatively rare in peripheral blood. Within ankylosing spondylitis blood, a TCR beta motif made up of several highly homologous variants appeared to be characteristic.

There are a few counts of this clonotype. Its antigen is not identified. Molecular-barcoded quantitative 5'-RACE produced these TCR beta libraries. TCRdb itself ran the 5' RACE reads through MiXCR, one entry per CDR3 protein. The data hold 700,000 to 850,000 distinct CDR3 sequences, with 10% to 15% observed a single time. This clonotype was sampled from a male donor with ankylosing spondylitis. Specimen: blood, either unsorted or a sorted T cell fraction (not recorded which). The rearrangement links TRBV2 to TRBJ2-3; 7 bases match TRBD2. This chain's CDR3 is CASKPPRGSDTQYF. CDR3 coding DNA: TGTGCCAGCAAGCCCCCGCGGGGGAGCGATACGCAGTATTTT.